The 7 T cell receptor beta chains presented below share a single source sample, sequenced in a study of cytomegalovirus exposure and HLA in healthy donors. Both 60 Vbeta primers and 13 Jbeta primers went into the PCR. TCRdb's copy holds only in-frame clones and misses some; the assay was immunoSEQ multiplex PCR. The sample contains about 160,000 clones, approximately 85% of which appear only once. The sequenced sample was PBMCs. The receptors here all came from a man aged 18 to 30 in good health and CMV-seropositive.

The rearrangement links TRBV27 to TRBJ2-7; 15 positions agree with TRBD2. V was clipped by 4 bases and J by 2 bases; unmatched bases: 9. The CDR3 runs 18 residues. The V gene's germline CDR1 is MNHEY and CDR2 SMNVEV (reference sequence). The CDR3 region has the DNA TGTGCCAGCAGTTCGCCGGGACTAGCGGGGGGCCGTCCCTACGAGCAGTACTTC. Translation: CASSSPGLAGGRPYEQYF.

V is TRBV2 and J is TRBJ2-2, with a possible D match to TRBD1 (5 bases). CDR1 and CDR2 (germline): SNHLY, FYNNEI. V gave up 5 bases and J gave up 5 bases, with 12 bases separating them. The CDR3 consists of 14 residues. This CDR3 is CASSKGLGTGELFF. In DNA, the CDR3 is TGTGCCAGCAGTAAGGGGCTAGGGACCGGGGAGCTGTTTTTT.

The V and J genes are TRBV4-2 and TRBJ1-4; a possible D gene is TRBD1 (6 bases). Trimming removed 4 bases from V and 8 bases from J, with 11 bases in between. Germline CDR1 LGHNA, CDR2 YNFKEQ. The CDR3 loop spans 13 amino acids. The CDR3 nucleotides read TGTGCCAGCAGCCTGAACAGGGACGAAAAACTGTTTTTT. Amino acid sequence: CASSLNRDEKLFF.

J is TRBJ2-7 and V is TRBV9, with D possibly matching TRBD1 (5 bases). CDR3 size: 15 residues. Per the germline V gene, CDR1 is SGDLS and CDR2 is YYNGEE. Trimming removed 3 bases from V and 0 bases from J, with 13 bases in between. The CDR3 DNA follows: TGTGCCAGCAGCGAGGGGATATCTAGCTCCTACGAGCAGTACTTC. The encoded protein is CASSEGISSSYEQYF.

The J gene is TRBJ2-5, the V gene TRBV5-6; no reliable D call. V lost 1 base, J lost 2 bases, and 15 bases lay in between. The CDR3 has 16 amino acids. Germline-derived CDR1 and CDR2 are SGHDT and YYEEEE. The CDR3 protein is CASSLIPILTQETQYF. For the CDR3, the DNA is TGTGCCAGCAGCTTGATTCCTATACTAACACAAGAGACCCAGTACTTC.

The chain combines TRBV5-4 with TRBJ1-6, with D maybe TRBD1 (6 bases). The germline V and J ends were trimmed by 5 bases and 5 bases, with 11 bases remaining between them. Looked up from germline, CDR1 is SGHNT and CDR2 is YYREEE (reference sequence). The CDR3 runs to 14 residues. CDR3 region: CASSDRLDNSPLHF. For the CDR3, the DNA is TGTGCCAGCAGTGACAGGCTCGATAATTCACCCCTCCACTTT. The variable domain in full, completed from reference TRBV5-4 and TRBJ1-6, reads ETGVTQSPTHLIKTRGQQVTLRCSSQSGHNTVSWYQQALGQGPQFIFQYYREEENGRGNFPPRFSGLQFPNYSSELNVNALELDDSALYLCASSDRLDNSPLHFGNGTRLTVT.

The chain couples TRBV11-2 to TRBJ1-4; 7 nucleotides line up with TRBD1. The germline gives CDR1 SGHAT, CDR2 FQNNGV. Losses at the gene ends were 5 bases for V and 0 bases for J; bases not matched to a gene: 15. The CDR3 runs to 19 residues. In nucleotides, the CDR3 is TGTGCCAGCAGCGCGTCGACAGGGTTTGGAGTTGCAACTAATGAAAAACTGTTTTTT. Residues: CASSASTGFGVATNEKLFF. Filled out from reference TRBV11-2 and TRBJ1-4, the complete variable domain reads EAGVAQSPRYKIIEKRQSVAFWCNPISGHATLYWYQQILGQGPKLLIQFQNNGVVDDSQLPKDRFSAERLKGVDSTLKIQPAKLEDSAVYLCASSASTGFGVATNEKLFFGSGTQLSVL.